This entry lists 5 T cell receptor beta chains sequenced from one sample in a study of shared clonotypes between healthy human individuals. Measured with immunoSEQ multiplex PCR; TCRdb has only the in-frame clones, and not every one. The top ten hold about 1.5% of the sample, which has about a million clones, about 70% seen once. The specimen sequenced was memory CD4+ T cells sorted from blood. Subset specified: CD45RA-negative fraction. These receptors originate from a man between 18 and 35 years old in good health.

J is TRBJ2-3 and V is TRBV25-1; maybe TRBD2 (5 bases). V shed 5 bases and J shed 3 bases, with 6 bases lying between them. The germline V gene has CDR1 MGHDK and CDR2 SYGVNS. This CDR3 comprises 12 residues. The CDR3 spells CASSPGTDTQYF. The CDR3 bases are TGTGCCAGCAGTCCGGGAACAGATACGCAGTATTTT.

This clone has a handful of counts. The V call is TRBV12-5, the J call TRBJ2-2; 13 bases line up with TRBD2. V trimming: 4 bases; J trimming: 0 bases; junction bases outside the gene matches: 2. The germline V gene has CDR1 LGHNT and CDR2 FRNRAP. This CDR3 contains 17 residues. CDR3 bases: TGTGCTAGTGGTTCCGGGACTAGCGGGGCGAACACCGGGGAGCTGTTTTTT. It encodes CASGSGTSGANTGELFF.

CDR3 coding DNA: TGTGCCAGCAAAGTGGGGGGGCCGGAAGAGCAGTACTTC. As protein: CASKVGGPEEQYF. The chain links TRBV2 to TRBJ2-7, with D tentatively TRBD2 (7 bases). Trimming removed 7 bases from V and 7 bases from J, with 17 bases in between. Germline-derived CDR1 and CDR2 are SNHLY and FYNNEI. The CDR3 runs to 13 residues. Drawing the rest from reference TRBV2 and TRBJ2-7, the complete variable domain is EPEVTQTPSHQVTQMGQEVILRCVPISNHLYFYWYRQILGQKVEFLVSFYNNEISEKSEIFDDQFSVERPDGSNFTLKIRSTKLEDSAMYFCASKVGGPEEQYFGPGTRLTVT.

The chain is built from TRBV10-3 and TRBJ1-6, with D possibly being TRBD1 (5 bases). V lost 4 bases and J 9 bases, leaving 16 bases between the germline ends. The CDR3 runs 15 residues. CDR1 is ENHRY and CDR2 is SYGVKD in the germline V gene. This CDR3 reads CAISGGVVLSSPLHF. CDR3 nucleotides: TGTGCCATCAGTGGGGGGGTAGTCTTAAGTTCACCCCTCCACTTT.

This clone was counted a few times. The chain joins TRBV7-6 to TRBJ2-5; D is uncertain. Germline CDR1 and CDR2: SGHVS and FNYEAQ. The CDR3 has 12 amino acids. V lost 2 bases, J lost 4 bases, and 5 bases lay in between. The CDR3: CASSLNGETQYF. The CDR3 DNA reads TGTGCCAGCAGCTTAAACGGAGAGACCCAGTACTTC.